Below are 15 T cell receptor beta chains sequenced from a single sample in a study of T-cell memory formation after mild COVID-19. Using its own MiXCR run on the 5' RACE reads, TCRdb lists one record per CDR3 protein. There are about 110,000 distinct CDR3 sequences in the sample; over 15% occur only once, and around 5.1% lies in the top ten. The sequenced sample was PBMCs or a T cell subset sorted from them (not recorded which). These TCRs come from a man younger than 35 who had mild COVID-19 (a few samples of this study predate the infection). Cell type and time point are not known.

The table lists this clonotype with a few counts. The gene calls are TRBV24-1 and TRBJ2-2, with D maybe TRBD2 (6 bases). The V and J ends lost 5 bases and 5 bases respectively, with 8 bases between them. Looked up from germline, CDR1 is KGHDR and CDR2 is SFDVKD. The CDR3 contains 13 residues. The CDR3 spells CATSAGVTGELFF. In DNA, the CDR3 is TGTGCCACCAGTGCGGGGGTTACCGGGGAGCTGTTTTTT.

This clonotype was recorded only once. V usage is TRBV19 and J usage is TRBJ2-3; no definite D call. Trimming left V 3 bases short and J 4 bases short, with 8 bases between. Germline V lookup: CDR1 LNHDA, CDR2 SQIVND (reference sequence). This CDR3 contains 13 residues. CDR3 sequence reads: CASSIQVADTQYF. In DNA, the CDR3 is TGTGCCAGTAGTATCCAGGTCGCAGATACGCAGTATTTT.

This clonotype was counted only a few times. The chain combines TRBV20-1 with TRBJ2-1; D call uncertain. CDR1 is DFQATT and CDR2 is SNEGSKA in the germline V gene (reference sequence). This CDR3 is built from 14 residues. Deletions cut 0 bases from V and 5 bases from J, with 11 bases between. The CDR3 bases are TGCAGTGCTAGAGATCGAAGATTCCACAATGAGCAGTTCTTC. It specifies CSARDRRFHNEQFF.

This clonotype was counted at least ten times. The V and J genes are TRBV20-1 and TRBJ2-5; D call uncertain. The germline gives CDR1 DFQATT, CDR2 SNEGSKA (reference sequence). Trimming stripped 4 bases from V and 5 bases from J, with 8 bases between. CDR3 length: 11 residues. Written as DNA, the CDR3 is TGCAGTGCTAATTTGGGGGAGACCCAGTACTTC. Its protein product is CSANLGETQYF.

This clonotype has just a few counts. The gene calls are TRBV20-1 and TRBJ2-3; tentative D call: TRBD1 (6 bases). Germline lookup yields CDR1 DFQATT and CDR2 SNEGSKA (reference sequence). Deletions cut 5 bases from V and 6 bases from J, with 18 bases between. This CDR3 is 14 amino acids long. CDR3 bases: TGCAGTGCTCCATATGGGGGCGCTTTGGATACGCAGTATTTT. Translated, it gives CSAPYGGALDTQYF.

This clonotype was picked up many times. The chain links TRBV12-3 or TRBV12-4 to TRBJ1-4; D call uncertain. The length of the CDR3 is 15 residues. V was clipped by 5 bases and J by 0 bases, with 10 bases between them. This CDR3 is CASSLNSATNEKLFF. In nucleotides, the CDR3 is TGTGCCAGCAGTCTTAACTCGGCAACTAATGAAAAACTGTTTTTT.

This clonotype has a handful of counts. The rearrangement links TRBV9 to TRBJ2-5; D gene unclear. The length of the CDR3 is 14 residues. The germline CDR1 and CDR2 sequences are SGDLS and YYNGEE. V shed 4 bases and J shed 2 bases, with 12 bases lying between them. Written as DNA, the CDR3 is TGTGCCAGCAGCCCCCCCTGGGCACAAGAGACCCAGTACTTC. Translation: CASSPPWAQETQYF.

This clonotype was counted between two and nine times. The chain employs TRBV5-1 and TRBJ1-6; 9 nucleotides line up with TRBD1. From germline, CDR1 is SGHRS and CDR2 YFSETQ. This CDR3 contains 17 residues. The ends lost 2 bases at V and 3 bases at J; junction bases unmatched: 6. The DNA for the CDR3 is TGCGCCAGCAGCTTAGTGACAGGGGGTGGCTATAATTCACCCCTCCACTTT. It translates to CASSLVTGGGYNSPLHF.

V is TRBV5-1 and J is TRBJ2-7; no clear D gene. Germline CDR1 and CDR2: SGHRS and YFSETQ. The CDR3 has 13 amino acids. The V gene lost 1 base and the J gene lost 0 bases, with 5 bases spanning the gap. The CDR3 DNA reads as TGCGCCAGCAGCTTGCCAGTCTCCTACGAGCAGTACTTC. Residues: CASSLPVSYEQYF.

Only a few counts were recorded for this clonotype. The rearrangement uses TRBV12-3 or TRBV12-4 and TRBJ1-6; no clear D gene. V lost 7 bases, J lost 9 bases, and 13 bases lay in between. The CDR3 contains 13 residues. CDR3 nucleotides: TGTGCCAGCATCCAGGACGGGAGTTCACCCCTCCACTTT. Protein product: CASIQDGSSPLHF.

CDR3 protein: CASSQESTRLYF. CDR3 sequence (DNA): TGCGCCAGCAGCCAAGAATCGACAAGGCTGTACTTC. The rearrangement links TRBV4-1 to TRBJ2-4; D remains ambiguous. V gave up 0 bases and J gave up 15 bases, with 12 bases separating them. The germline CDR1 and CDR2 sequences are MGHRA and YSYEKL. The CDR3 totals 12 residues.

The genes are TRBV10-1 and TRBJ2-3, with D unresolved. Trimming shortened V by 3 bases and J by 0 bases, and 10 bases separated the two germline ends. Per germline, CDR1 WNHNN and CDR2 SYGVQD (reference sequence). The CDR3 length is 15 residues. The DNA of the CDR3 is TGCGCCAGCAGTGATAGGCTTGTTAGCACAGATACGCAGTATTTT. This gives the protein CASSDRLVSTDTQYF.

The chain links TRBV7-3 to TRBJ2-1, with D unclear. The germline V gene has CDR1 SGHTA and CDR2 FQGTGA. Trimming took 1 base from V and 6 from J, leaving 4 bases between them. The CDR3 runs to 12 residues. CDR3 in DNA: TGTGCCAGCAGCTTAAGCGGCAATGAGCAGTTCTTC. Encoded protein: CASSLSGNEQFF.

The chain is built from TRBV7-2 and TRBJ2-3; 9 bases are shared with TRBD2. The germline gives CDR1 SGHTA, CDR2 FQGNSA. The CDR3 has 15 amino acids. Germline trimming cut 5 bases from V and 4 bases from J; bases unmatched to any gene: 7. The CDR3 here is CASSRNSGSADTQYF. CDR3 DNA: TGTGCCAGCAGCCGAAATAGCGGGAGCGCAGATACGCAGTATTTT.

The V and J genes are TRBV6-1 and TRBJ2-1, with D possibly called TRBD1 or TRBD2 (5 bases each). The germline V gene encodes CDR1 MNHNS and CDR2 SASEGT. This CDR3 is built from 15 residues. The V gene lost 4 bases and the J gene lost 2 bases, with 12 bases spanning the gap. The CDR3 spells CASSGGGRTYNEQFF. CDR3 nucleotide sequence: TGTGCCAGCAGTGGTGGGGGACGTACCTACAATGAGCAGTTCTTC.